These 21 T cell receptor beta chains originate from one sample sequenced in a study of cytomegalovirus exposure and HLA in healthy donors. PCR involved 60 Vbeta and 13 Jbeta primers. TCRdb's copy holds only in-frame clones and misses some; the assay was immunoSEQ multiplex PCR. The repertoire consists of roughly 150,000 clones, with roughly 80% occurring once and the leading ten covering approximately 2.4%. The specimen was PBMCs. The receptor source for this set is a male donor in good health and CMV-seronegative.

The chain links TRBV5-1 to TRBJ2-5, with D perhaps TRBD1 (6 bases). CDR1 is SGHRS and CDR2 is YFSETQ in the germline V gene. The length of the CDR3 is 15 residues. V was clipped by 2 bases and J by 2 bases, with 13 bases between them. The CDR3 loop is CASSLGDTTQETQYF. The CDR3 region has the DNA TGCGCCAGCAGCTTAGGGGACACCACTCAAGAGACCCAGTACTTC.

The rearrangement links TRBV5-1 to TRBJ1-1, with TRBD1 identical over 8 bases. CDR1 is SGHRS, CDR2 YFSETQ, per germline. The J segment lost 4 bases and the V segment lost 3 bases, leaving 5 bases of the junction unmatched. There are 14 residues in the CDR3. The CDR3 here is CASSSTGVGTEAFF. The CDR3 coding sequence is TGCGCCAGCAGCTCGACAGGGGTAGGCACTGAAGCTTTCTTT.

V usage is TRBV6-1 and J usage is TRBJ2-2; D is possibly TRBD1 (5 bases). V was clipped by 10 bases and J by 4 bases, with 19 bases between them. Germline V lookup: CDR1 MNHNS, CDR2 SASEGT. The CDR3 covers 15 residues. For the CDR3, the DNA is TGTGCCACAGGGAAAAGGGGCAGGGTCACCGGGGAGCTGTTTTTT. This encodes CATGKRGRVTGELFF.

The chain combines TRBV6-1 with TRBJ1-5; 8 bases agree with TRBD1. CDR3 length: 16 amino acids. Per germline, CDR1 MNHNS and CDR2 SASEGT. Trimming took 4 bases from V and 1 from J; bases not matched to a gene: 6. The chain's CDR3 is CASSADRGRSNQPQHF. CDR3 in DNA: TGTGCCAGCAGTGCCGACAGGGGTCGCAGCAATCAGCCCCAGCATTTT.

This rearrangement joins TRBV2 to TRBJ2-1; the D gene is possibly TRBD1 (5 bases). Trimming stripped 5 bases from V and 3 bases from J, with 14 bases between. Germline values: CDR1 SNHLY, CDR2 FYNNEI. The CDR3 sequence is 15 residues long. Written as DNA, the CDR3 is TGTGCCAGCAGTCTTTCCCAGGGTCACTACAATGAGCAGTTCTTC. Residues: CASSLSQGHYNEQFF.

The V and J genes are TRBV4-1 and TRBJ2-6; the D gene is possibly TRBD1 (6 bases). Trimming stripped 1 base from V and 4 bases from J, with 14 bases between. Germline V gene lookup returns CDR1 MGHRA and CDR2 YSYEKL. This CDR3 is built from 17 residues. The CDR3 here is CASSQGDRTPGANVLTF. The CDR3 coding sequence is TGCGCCAGCAGCCAAGGTGACAGGACTCCGGGGGCCAACGTCCTGACTTTC.

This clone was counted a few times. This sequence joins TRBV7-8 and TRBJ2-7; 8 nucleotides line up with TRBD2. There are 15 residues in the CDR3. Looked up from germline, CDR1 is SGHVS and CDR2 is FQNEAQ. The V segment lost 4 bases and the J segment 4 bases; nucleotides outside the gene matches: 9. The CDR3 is CASSSRRIAGYEQYF. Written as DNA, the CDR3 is TGTGCCAGCAGCTCTCGGCGTATAGCGGGATACGAGCAGTACTTC.

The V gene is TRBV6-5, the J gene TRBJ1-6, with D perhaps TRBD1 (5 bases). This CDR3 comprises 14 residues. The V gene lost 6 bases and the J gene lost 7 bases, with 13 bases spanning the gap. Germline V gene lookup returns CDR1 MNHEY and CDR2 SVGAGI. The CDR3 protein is CASSLDSTNSPLHF. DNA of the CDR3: TGTGCCAGCAGCCTAGACAGTACCAATTCACCCCTCCACTTT.

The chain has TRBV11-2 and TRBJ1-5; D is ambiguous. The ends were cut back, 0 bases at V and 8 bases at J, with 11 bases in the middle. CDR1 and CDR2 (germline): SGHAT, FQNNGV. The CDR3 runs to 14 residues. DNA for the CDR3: TGTGCCAGCAGCTTAGATCTAATCGGGGAGCCCCAGCATTTT. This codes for CASSLDLIGEPQHF.

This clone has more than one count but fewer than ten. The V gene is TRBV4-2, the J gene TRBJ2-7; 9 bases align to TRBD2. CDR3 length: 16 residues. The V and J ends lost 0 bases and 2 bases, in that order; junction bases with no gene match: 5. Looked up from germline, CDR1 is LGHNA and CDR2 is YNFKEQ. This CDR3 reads CASSQEASGAPYEQYF. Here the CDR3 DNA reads TGTGCCAGCAGCCAAGAGGCTAGCGGGGCGCCCTACGAGCAGTACTTC.

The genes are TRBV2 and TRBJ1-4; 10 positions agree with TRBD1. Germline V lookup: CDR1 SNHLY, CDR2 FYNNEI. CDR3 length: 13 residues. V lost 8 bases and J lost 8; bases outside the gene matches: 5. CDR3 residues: CASSGQGFEKLFF. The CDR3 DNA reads TGTGCCAGCTCGGGACAGGGGTTCGAAAAACTGTTTTTT.

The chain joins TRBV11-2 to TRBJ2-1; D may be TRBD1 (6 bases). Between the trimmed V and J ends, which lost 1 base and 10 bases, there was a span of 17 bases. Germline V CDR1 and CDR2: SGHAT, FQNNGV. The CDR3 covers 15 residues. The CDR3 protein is CASSLGGQPHDEQFF. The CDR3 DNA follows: TGTGCCAGCAGCTTAGGAGGACAGCCTCACGACGAGCAGTTCTTC.

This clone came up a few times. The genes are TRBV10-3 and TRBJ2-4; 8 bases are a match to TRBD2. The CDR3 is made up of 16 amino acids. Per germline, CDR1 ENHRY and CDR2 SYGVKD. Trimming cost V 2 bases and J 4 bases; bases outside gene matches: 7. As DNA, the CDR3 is TGTGCCATCAGTGAGGTCCCGGGGGGGAAAAAAAACATTCAGTACTTC. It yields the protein CAISEVPGGKKNIQYF.

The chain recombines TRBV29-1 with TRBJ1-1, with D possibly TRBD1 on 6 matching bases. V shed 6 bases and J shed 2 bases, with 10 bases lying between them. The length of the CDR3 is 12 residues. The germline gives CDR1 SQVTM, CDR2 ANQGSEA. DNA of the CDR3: TGCAGCGTGCTACAGGGAAACACTGAAGCTTTCTTT. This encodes CSVLQGNTEAFF. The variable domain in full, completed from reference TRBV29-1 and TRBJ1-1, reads SAVISQKPSRDICQRGTSLTIQCQVDSQVTMMFWYRQQPGQSLTLIATANQGSEATYESGFVIDKFPISRPNLTFSTLTVSNMSPEDSSIYLCSVLQGNTEAFFGQGTRLTVV.

The CDR3 is CASSLQGAANEKLFF. The CDR3 DNA follows: TGCGCCAGCAGCTTACAGGGGGCGGCTAATGAAAAACTGTTTTTT. This chain uses TRBV5-1 with TRBJ1-4, with 9 bases lining up with TRBD1. CDR1 is SGHRS and CDR2 is YFSETQ in the germline V gene. CDR3 length equals 15 residues. J lost 3 bases, V lost 2 bases, and 2 bases had no gene match.

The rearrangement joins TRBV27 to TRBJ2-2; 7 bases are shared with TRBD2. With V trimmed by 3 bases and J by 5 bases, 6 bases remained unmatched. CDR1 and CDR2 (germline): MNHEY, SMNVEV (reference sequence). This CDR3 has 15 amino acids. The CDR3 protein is CASSFGTGGTGELFF. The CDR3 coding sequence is TGTGCCAGCAGTTTTGGGACGGGAGGAACCGGGGAGCTGTTTTTT.

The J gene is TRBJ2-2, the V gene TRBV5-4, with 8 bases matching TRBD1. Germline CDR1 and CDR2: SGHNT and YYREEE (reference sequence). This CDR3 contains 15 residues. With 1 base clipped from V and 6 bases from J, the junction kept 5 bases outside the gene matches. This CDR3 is CASSLTQGASGELFF. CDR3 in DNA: TGTGCCAGCAGCTTGACCCAGGGGGCGTCCGGGGAGCTGTTTTTT.

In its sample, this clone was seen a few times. The CDR3 is CASSQGHISYEQYF. Here the CDR3 DNA reads TGTGCCAGCAGCCAGGGCCACATCTCCTACGAGCAGTACTTC. The J gene is TRBJ2-5, the V gene TRBV4-2; D unclear. The DNA end favors TRBJ2-7, so the J call may be wrong. Germline CDR1 and CDR2: LGHNA and YNFKEQ. The CDR3 runs to 14 residues.

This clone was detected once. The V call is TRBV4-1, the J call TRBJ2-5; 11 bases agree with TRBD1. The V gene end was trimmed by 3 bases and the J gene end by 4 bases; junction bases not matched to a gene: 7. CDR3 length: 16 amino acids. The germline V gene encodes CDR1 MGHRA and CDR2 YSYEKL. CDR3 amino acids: CASSQETDRGRETQYF. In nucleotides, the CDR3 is TGCGCCAGCAGCCAGGAAACGGACAGGGGGCGAGAGACCCAGTACTTC.

As DNA, the CDR3 is TGCGCCAGCAGCCATACCGGGCTCGAGGGGGTCGGCTACACCTTC. It specifies CASSHTGLEGVGYTF. This chain links TRBV5-1 with TRBJ1-2; weak D call: TRBD1 (6 bases). Germline CDR1 SGHRS, CDR2 YFSETQ. This CDR3 region has 15 residues. V dropped 4 bases and J dropped 8 bases, with 21 bases sitting between them. The variable domain in full, with the rest retrieved from reference TRBV5-1 and TRBJ1-2, is KAGVTQTPRYLIKTRGQQVTLSCSPISGHRSVSWYQQTPGQGLQFLFEYFSETQRNKGNFPGRFSGRQFSNSRSEMNVSTLELGDSALYLCASSHTGLEGVGYTFGSGTRLTVV.

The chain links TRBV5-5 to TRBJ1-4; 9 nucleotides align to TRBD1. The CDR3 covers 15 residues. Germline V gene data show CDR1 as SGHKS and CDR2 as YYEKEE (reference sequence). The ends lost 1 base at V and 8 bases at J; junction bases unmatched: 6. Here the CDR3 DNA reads TGTGCCAGCAGCTTGATTGGGGACAGGGCCGAAAAACTGTTTTTT. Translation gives CASSLIGDRAEKLFF.